Each of the 5 T cell receptor beta chains below was sequenced from the same sample in a study of Ad26.COV2.S vaccination and SARS-CoV-2 variants. The assay was immunoSEQ multiplex PCR, and TCRdb's table has in-frame clones only and misses some. The sample lists 400,000 or so clones; 88% were seen once. The treatment is: some 20 received Ad26.COV2.S at low or high dose, single or two shots; several received placebo; per-sample allocation not given. Material that was analyzed had been drawn on day 63 after the first vaccine or placebo injection. The material was peripheral blood, obtained in a trial of Ad26.COV2.S vaccine versus placebo. The receptors were sampled from a person aged 18-60 years who received the Ad26.COV2.S COVID-19 vaccine or a placebo.

Many counts were recorded for this clone. The genes are TRBV2 and TRBJ2-5; 10 bases map to TRBD2. Germline CDR1 SNHLY, CDR2 FYNNEI. The CDR3 extends over 13 amino acids. The V and J ends lost 10 bases and 5 bases, in that order; junction bases with no gene match: 7. CDR3 region: CAIGAGGPETQYF. The DNA of the CDR3 is TGTGCCATCGGAGCGGGGGGGCCGGAGACCCAGTACTTC.

The chain has TRBV6-5 and TRBJ1-5; D is unclear. The length of the CDR3 is 14 residues. CDR1 is MNHEY, CDR2 SVGAGI, per germline. Trimming pared 0 bases from V and 7 bases from J, leaving 10 bases between. CDR3: CASSYSRGGQPQHF. CDR3 DNA sequence: TGTGCCAGCAGTTACTCGAGAGGAGGACAGCCCCAGCATTTT.

The chain uses TRBV3-1 (or the pseudogene TRBV3-2) and TRBJ2-2, with D possibly TRBD1 on 6 matching bases. CDR1 and CDR2 (germline): LGHDT, YNNKEL (reference sequence). CDR3 length equals 14 residues. Deletions cut 3 bases from V and 4 bases from J, with 9 bases between. This chain's CDR3 is CASSQDSTTGELFF. DNA of the CDR3: TGTGCCAGCAGCCAGGACAGTACCACCGGGGAGCTGTTTTTT.

The V call is TRBV27, the J call TRBJ2-7, with D possibly being TRBD1 (7 bases). CDR3 size: 16 residues. With 5 bases removed from V and 0 bases from J, the gap between germline ends came to 17 bases. Germline V CDR1 and CDR2: MNHEY, SMNVEV (reference sequence). The CDR3 reads CASSRGAGGSSYEQYF. The DNA of the CDR3 is TGTGCCAGCAGTCGCGGGGCAGGGGGGAGCTCCTACGAGCAGTACTTC.

This clone has more than one count but fewer than ten. Distinct nucleotide sequences in the sample also encode this CDR3. In DNA form, the CDR3 reads TGTGCCAGCCGACAGGCTGGCTCTGGAAACACCATATATTTT. This codes for CASRQAGSGNTIYF. This chain uses TRBV11-2 with TRBJ1-3, with D possibly TRBD1 on 6 matching bases. Germline assignment: CDR1 SGHAT and CDR2 FQNNGV. CDR3 size: 14 residues. With 8 bases removed from V and 0 bases from J, the gap between germline ends came to 11 bases.